Shown below are 18 T cell receptor beta chains from a single sample sequenced in a study of Ad26.COV2.S vaccination and SARS-CoV-2 variants. Profiling relied on immunoSEQ multiplex PCR, and the TCRdb table lists in-frame clones only, not all of them. Counted here are roughly 700,000 clones, about 89% occurring once; the ten biggest clones make up about 1.5%. Treatment described: roughly 18 received Ad26.COV2.S at low or high dose, single or two shots; 5 received placebo; per-sample allocation not given. Following the first vaccine or placebo injection, samples were taken on day 63. Sample: peripheral blood, taken in a trial of Ad26.COV2.S vaccine versus placebo. These receptors came from a person between 18 and 65 years old who received the Ad26.COV2.S COVID-19 vaccine or a placebo.

The chain employs TRBV5-1 and TRBJ1-2; D uncertain. Trimming pared 5 bases from V and 4 bases from J, leaving 9 bases between. Germline-derived CDR1 and CDR2 are SGHRS and YFSETQ. The CDR3 runs to 12 residues. The CDR3 DNA is TGCGCCAGCAGGGTAAACAGCTATGGCTACACCTTC. It specifies CASRVNSYGYTF.

This chain joins TRBV6-5 and TRBJ2-1; 16 bases are shared with TRBD2. This CDR3 contains 14 residues. Germline values: CDR1 MNHEY, CDR2 SVGAGI. V gave up 6 bases and J gave up 10 bases; unmatched junction bases: 3. CDR3 region: CASRGLAGGGEQFF. Here the CDR3 DNA reads TGTGCCAGCAGGGGACTAGCGGGAGGGGGCGAGCAGTTCTTC.

V usage is TRBV18 and J usage is TRBJ2-7; D is ambiguous. Germline V gene lookup returns CDR1 KGHSH and CDR2 LQKENI. V shed 3 bases and J shed 0 bases, with 12 bases lying between them. CDR3 length: 15 residues. CDR3 residues: CASSPQAASSYEQYF. CDR3 coding DNA: TGTGCCAGCTCACCTCAGGCCGCCAGCTCCTACGAGCAGTACTTC.

J is TRBJ1-1 and V is TRBV2, with 7 bases matching TRBD1. CDR1 SNHLY and CDR2 FYNNEI come from the germline V gene. CDR3 length: 16 amino acids. Losses at the gene ends were 4 bases for V and 0 bases for J; bases not matched to a gene: 8. The CDR3 is CASSGIGTALNTEAFF. The CDR3 nucleotides read TGTGCCAGCAGTGGGATCGGGACAGCCTTGAACACTGAAGCTTTCTTT.

This clone was found a few times. The chain has TRBV24-1 and TRBJ2-2, with a tentative D call TRBD1 (5 bases). Per the germline V gene, CDR1 is KGHDR and CDR2 is SFDVKD. The V end was cut by 5 bases, the J end by 1 base, with 10 bases between. There are 15 residues in the CDR3. CDR3 nucleotide sequence: TGTGCCACCAGTGCGGGCACAGGGAACACCGGGGAGCTGTTTTTT. Amino acids: CATSAGTGNTGELFF.

The V and J genes are TRBV7-2 and TRBJ2-7; TRBD1 agrees at 7 bases. CDR1 and CDR2 (germline): SGHTA, FQGNSA. This CDR3 contains 17 residues. With 1 base clipped from V and 0 bases from J, the junction kept 9 bases outside the gene matches. This chain's CDR3 is CASSLGPRGTSSYEQYF. The DNA of the CDR3 is TGTGCCAGCAGCTTAGGACCCAGGGGGACCTCCTCCTACGAGCAGTACTTC.

This clone was observed a few times. The V call is TRBV14, the J call TRBJ2-7; TRBD2 might be the D (6 bases). The CDR3 runs to 13 residues. The germline V and J ends were trimmed by 1 base and 7 bases, with 11 bases remaining between them. In germline, CDR1 is SGHDN, CDR2 FVKESK. The CDR3 sequence is CASSQGDAGEQYF. CDR3 sequence (DNA): TGTGCCAGCAGCCAAGGGGATGCGGGGGAGCAGTACTTC.

Note on this clone: Its ends do not fully match the called genes, so a read error is possible. The chain uses TRBV7-6 and TRBJ2-7; D call uncertain. Germline V gene data show CDR1 as SGHVS and CDR2 as FNYEAQ. This CDR3 contains 15 residues. The DNA of the CDR3 is TGTGCCAGCAGCTTAGCGACCGGAGACTCCAACGAGCAGTACTTC. It specifies CASSLATGDSNEQYF.

V usage is TRBV6-4 and J usage is TRBJ1-6; D is perhaps TRBD1 (6 bases). Germline CDR1 is MRHNA and CDR2 is SNTAGT. This CDR3 is built from 16 residues. Trimming took 2 bases from V and 2 from J, leaving 10 bases between them. In nucleotides, the CDR3 is TGTGCCAGCAGTGACACCGGGGGCGCCTATAATTCACCCCTCCACTTT. Amino acids: CASSDTGGAYNSPLHF.

V gene TRBV29-1 combines with J gene TRBJ2-5; 10 bases fit TRBD1. CDR3 size: 14 residues. Per the germline V gene, CDR1 is SQVTM and CDR2 is ANQGSEA. Germline trimming cut 1 base from V and 4 bases from J; bases unmatched to any gene: 3. CDR3 DNA sequence: TGCAGCGTTGAAGCCCGGGACAGGGGAGAGACCCAGTACTTC. Amino acid sequence: CSVEARDRGETQYF.

The V gene is TRBV6-5, the J gene TRBJ2-3; tentatively, D is TRBD1 (6 bases). Germline-derived CDR1 and CDR2 are MNHEY and SVGAGI. This CDR3 has 13 amino acids. V was cut by 5 bases and J by 1 base, with 7 bases left in between. CDR3 coding DNA: TGTGCCAGCAGTCGGACAGGCACAGATACGCAGTATTTT. Amino acids: CASSRTGTDTQYF.

The V gene is TRBV5-4, the J gene TRBJ1-2, with 10 bases identical to TRBD1. The CDR3 extends over 14 amino acids. Germline V lookup: CDR1 SGHNT, CDR2 YYREEE (reference sequence). V dropped 0 bases and J dropped 8; count of bases not matched to a gene: 4. CDR3 protein: CASSLGQGALGYTF. For the CDR3, the DNA is TGTGCCAGCAGCTTGGGACAGGGGGCGCTGGGCTACACCTTC.

This chain uses TRBV20-1 with TRBJ2-7; 7 nucleotides align to TRBD2. The CDR3 covers 13 residues. Germline V gene lookup returns CDR1 DFQATT and CDR2 SNEGSKA (reference sequence). The ends lost 3 bases at V and 3 bases at J; junction bases unmatched: 5. The CDR3: CSASSSGIYEQYF. The DNA of the CDR3 is TGCAGTGCTAGTTCCAGCGGGATCTACGAGCAGTACTTC.

V gene TRBV11-2 combines with J gene TRBJ2-5; 12 nucleotides line up with TRBD2. V was pared by 10 bases and J by 5 bases, with 8 bases of the junction left unmatched. The CDR3 length is 14 residues. CDR1 and CDR2 (germline): SGHAT, FQNNGV. CDR3 nucleotide sequence: TGTGCCACAACTCTAGCGGGGGGGCGTGAGACCCAGTACTTC. Translating gives CATTLAGGRETQYF.

The CDR3 nucleotides are TGTGCCATCAGACAGAACACTGAAGCTTTCTTT. It encodes CAIRQNTEAFF. V usage is TRBV10-3 and J usage is TRBJ1-1; unclear D gene. Germline V gene data show CDR1 as ENHRY and CDR2 as SYGVKD. V was trimmed by 6 bases and J by 1 base, leaving 3 bases between them. The CDR3 is made up of 11 amino acids.

V is TRBV6-1 and J is TRBJ1-2, with D perhaps TRBD1 (5 bases). The V end lost 6 bases, the J end lost 2 bases, and 16 bases lay between the germline ends. The V gene's germline CDR1 is MNHNS and CDR2 SASEGT. This CDR3 region has 15 residues. The CDR3 DNA sequence: TGTGCCAGCAGCCGGGACGGGGGAGGGAACTATGGCTACACCTTC. Translating gives CASSRDGGGNYGYTF.

The V and J genes are TRBV4-1 and TRBJ1-4; 8 nucleotides agree with TRBD1. V lost 2 bases, J lost 8 bases, and 10 bases stayed unmatched. Germline V gives CDR1 MGHRA, CDR2 YSYEKL. There are 16 residues in the CDR3. CDR3 residues: CASSQLGDRWDEKLFF. DNA of the CDR3: TGCGCCAGCAGCCAATTAGGGGACAGGTGGGACGAAAAACTGTTTTTT.

The rearrangement joins TRBV7-2 to TRBJ2-7, with 7 bases fitting TRBD1. Germline V lookup: CDR1 SGHTA, CDR2 FQGNSA. Trimming took 1 base from V and 2 from J; bases not matched to a gene: 2. This CDR3 is built from 14 residues. CDR3 loop: CASSLVTGTYEQYF. The CDR3 DNA is TGTGCCAGCAGCTTAGTGACAGGGACCTACGAGCAGTACTTC. Full variable domain (missing parts from reference TRBV7-2 and TRBJ2-7): GAGVSQSPSNKVTEKGKDVELRCDPISGHTALYWYRQSLGQGLEFLIYFQGNSAPDKSGLPSDRFSAERTGGSVSTLTIQRTQQEDSAVYLCASSLVTGTYEQYFGPGTRLTVT.